One sample yielded the 25 T cell receptor beta chains listed below, sequenced in a study of T cells of healthy individuals. TCRdb reprocessed the 5' RACE reads via MiXCR and lists one record per CDR3 protein. In the table there are approximately 50,000 distinct CDR3 sequences, approximately 15% of which are singletons. These receptors all come from a human donor in good health.

This clonotype was picked up many times. The chain has TRBV7-2 and TRBJ2-1; 9 nucleotides line up with TRBD2. Trimming at V came to 2 bases and at J to 4 bases, leaving 6 bases not matched to a gene. Germline-derived CDR1 and CDR2 are SGHTA and FQGNSA. The CDR3 sequence is 16 residues long. Here the CDR3 reads CASSLLSSGRYNEQFF. CDR3 nucleotides: TGTGCCAGCAGCTTATTATCCAGCGGGAGGTACAATGAGCAGTTCTTC.

Ten or more counts support this clonotype. The gene calls are TRBV7-9 and TRBJ1-2; D perhaps matches TRBD1 (6 bases). Trimming cost V 1 base and J 8 bases, with 11 bases left between them. The CDR3 sequence is 13 residues long. In germline, CDR1 is SEHNR, CDR2 FQNEAQ (reference sequence). CDR3 sequence: CASSLGTASGYTF. Here the CDR3 DNA reads TGTGCCAGCAGCTTAGGGACAGCTTCCGGCTACACCTTC.

This clonotype was seen many times. The chain recombines TRBV20-1 with TRBJ1-1; 7 positions agree with TRBD1. This CDR3 has 14 residues. CDR1 is DFQATT, CDR2 SNEGSKA, per germline (reference sequence). V lost 3 bases and J lost 0; bases outside the gene matches: 4. Here the CDR3 reads CSARTGFMNTEAFF. DNA for the CDR3: TGCAGTGCTAGGACAGGGTTCATGAACACTGAAGCTTTCTTT.

This clonotype showed up just a few times. The chain is built from TRBV25-1 and TRBJ2-3, with D perhaps matching TRBD1 or TRBD2 (7 bases each). Between the trimmed V and J ends, which lost 7 bases and 2 bases, there was a span of 19 bases. Germline CDR1 is MGHDK and CDR2 is SYGVNS. The CDR3 is made up of 16 amino acids. The CDR3 protein is CASTGRGQRDTDTQYF. CDR3 in DNA: TGTGCCAGCACGGGGAGGGGACAGAGAGACACAGATACGCAGTATTTT.

J is TRBJ2-5 and V is TRBV13, with D perhaps matching TRBD2 (5 bases). CDR3 length: 14 residues. V dropped 5 bases and J dropped 4 bases, with 14 bases sitting between them. Germline loops: CDR1 PRHDT, CDR2 FYEKMQ (reference sequence). The CDR3 DNA is TGTGCCAGCAGCCCTTTTGAGGGAGTAGAGACCCAGTACTTC. Amino acid sequence: CASSPFEGVETQYF.

This clonotype has a count of ten or more. The chain employs TRBV28 and TRBJ2-5; 7 nucleotides line up with TRBD1. V lost 6 bases, J lost 2 bases, and 6 bases stayed unmatched. The CDR3 sequence is 14 residues long. Germline V gene lookup returns CDR1 MDHEN and CDR2 SYDVKM. CDR3 nucleotides: TGTGCCAGCAGCTCCGGGACAGTGCAAGAGACCCAGTACTTC. Its translation is CASSSGTVQETQYF. Together with reference TRBV28 and TRBJ2-5, the CDR3 gives the full variable domain: DVKVTQSSRYLVKRTGEKVFLECVQDMDHENMFWYRQDPGLGLRLIYFSYDVKMKEKGDIPEGYSVSREKKERFSLILESASTNQTSMYLCASSSGTVQETQYFGPGTRLLVL.

V gene TRBV19 combines with J gene TRBJ2-7, with D possibly TRBD2 on 7 matching bases. From germline, CDR1 is LNHDA and CDR2 SQIVND (reference sequence). V dropped 3 bases and J dropped 2 bases, with 14 bases sitting between them. The CDR3 covers 15 residues. The CDR3 coding sequence is TGTGCCAGTAGTATCGGGCGGGGGCGAACCTACGAGCAGTACTTC. Protein sequence: CASSIGRGRTYEQYF.

This clonotype was detected many times. The V call is TRBV7-2, the J call TRBJ2-7; 8 nucleotides match TRBD1. The CDR3 has 14 amino acids. With V trimmed by 4 bases and J by 2 bases, 4 bases remained unmatched. Germline V gives CDR1 SGHTA, CDR2 FQGNSA. CDR3 DNA sequence: TGTGCCAGCAGCTCTGGACAGGGTCCCTACGAGCAGTACTTC. Amino acid sequence: CASSSGQGPYEQYF.

This chain joins TRBV6-2 or TRBV6-3 and TRBJ2-7, with TRBD2 as a possible D gene (5 bases). The length of the CDR3 is 22 residues. Germline V gene lookup returns CDR1 MNHEY and CDR2 SVGEGT. Between the trimmed V and J ends, which lost 6 bases and 0 bases, there was a span of 36 bases. The CDR3 DNA reads as TGTGCCAGCAGCCCCGGGGTGGAGTTCTCCTACGAGCAGTTGGAGTTCTCCTACGAGCAGTACTTC. It translates to CASSPGVEFSYEQLEFSYEQYF.

In its sample, this clonotype was seen many times. This rearrangement joins TRBV12-3 or TRBV12-4 to TRBJ1-2; 10 nucleotides align to TRBD1. V trimming: 5 bases; J trimming: 7 bases; junction bases outside the gene matches: 7. The CDR3 length is 14 residues. The CDR3 DNA is TGTGCCAGCAGTCCCGGGACAGGGGTTGGTGGCTACACCTTC. It is translated as CASSPGTGVGGYTF.

The sample holds many counts of this clonotype. The V call is TRBV20-1, the J call TRBJ2-2, with 11 bases fitting TRBD2. The CDR3 consists of 15 residues. Per the germline V gene, CDR1 is DFQATT and CDR2 is SNEGSKA (reference sequence). V lost 1 base, J lost 5 bases, and 3 bases stayed unmatched. The CDR3 DNA follows: TGCAGTGCTAGAGTACTAGCGGGGGAGACCGGGGAGCTGTTTTTT. It translates to CSARVLAGETGELFF.

V gene TRBV5-1 combines with J gene TRBJ2-7; no firm D call. The germline V gene encodes CDR1 SGHRS and CDR2 YFSETQ. Deletions cut 6 bases from V and 4 bases from J, with 20 bases between. The CDR3 consists of 15 residues. As DNA, the CDR3 is TGCGCCAGCACCGCCGTGGATCCTCTTCCGTACGAGCAGTACTTC. Amino acids: CASTAVDPLPYEQYF.

Ten or more counts support this clonotype. The genes are TRBV6-1 and TRBJ1-2; tentative D call: TRBD1 (5 bases). V was trimmed by 2 bases and J by 1 base, leaving 17 bases between them. Germline CDR1 and CDR2: MNHNS and SASEGT. The CDR3 spans 17 residues. CDR3 sequence reads: CASSERIPGRDNYGYTF. The CDR3 DNA reads as TGTGCCAGCAGTGAAAGGATACCGGGACGGGATAACTATGGCTACACCTTC.

The chain uses TRBV7-2 and TRBJ2-1; D not resolved. V lost 6 bases, J lost 8 bases, and 14 bases lay in between. The CDR3 has 13 amino acids. The germline V gene encodes CDR1 SGHTA and CDR2 FQGNSA. CDR3 loop: CASRLTEIHEQFF. CDR3 DNA sequence: TGTGCCAGCAGGTTGACTGAGATCCATGAGCAGTTCTTC.

DNA for the CDR3: TGCGCCAGCAGCATCCTTTTACAGGGTGGCCAAGAGACCCAGTACTTC. Protein sequence: CASSILLQGGQETQYF. The chain has TRBV5-1 and TRBJ2-5; TRBD1 might be the D (6 bases). Germline values: CDR1 SGHRS, CDR2 YFSETQ. The CDR3 covers 16 residues. V gave up 4 bases and J gave up 1 base, with 17 bases separating them. The full variable domain, rest sourced from reference TRBV5-1 and TRBJ2-5, is KAGVTQTPRYLIKTRGQQVTLSCSPISGHRSVSWYQQTPGQGLQFLFEYFSETQRNKGNFPGRFSGRQFSNSRSEMNVSTLELGDSALYLCASSILLQGGQETQYFGPGTRLLVL.

V and J are TRBV7-2 and TRBJ2-5; 15 positions agree with TRBD2. V was pared by 4 bases and J by 3 bases, with 3 bases of the junction left unmatched. CDR1 and CDR2 (germline): SGHTA, FQGNSA. CDR3 length: 16 amino acids. CDR3 protein: CASSSGLAGGEETQYF. The CDR3 DNA is TGTGCCAGCAGCTCGGGACTAGCGGGGGGAGAAGAGACCCAGTACTTC.

This clonotype was detected a few times. V gene TRBV28 combines with J gene TRBJ2-1, with TRBD2 identical over 13 bases. The CDR3 totals 15 residues. The V and J ends lost 5 bases and 7 bases, in that order; junction bases with no gene match: 5. CDR1 and CDR2 from the germline V gene are MDHEN and SYDVKM. The CDR3 loop reads CASSTLAGGMNEQFF. In DNA form, the CDR3 reads TGTGCCAGCAGTACACTAGCGGGAGGGATGAATGAGCAGTTCTTC.

This rearrangement joins TRBV27 to TRBJ2-5; D not certain. This CDR3 contains 12 residues. The ends were cut back, 8 bases at V and 4 bases at J, with 11 bases in the middle. The germline CDR1 and CDR2 sequences are MNHEY and SMNVEV (reference sequence). The CDR3 is CASGMRRETQYF. CDR3 coding DNA: TGTGCCAGCGGGATGAGGAGAGAGACCCAGTACTTC.

This clonotype has at least ten counts. The V call is TRBV29-1, the J call TRBJ1-1; 11 bases are a match to TRBD1. In germline, CDR1 is SQVTM, CDR2 ANQGSEA. V was pared by 6 bases and J by 6 bases, with 6 bases of the junction left unmatched. The CDR3 contains 13 residues. The DNA of the CDR3 is TGCAGCGTGCCCCCGGGACAGGGGGCTGAAGCTTTCTTT. This gives the protein CSVPPGQGAEAFF.

At least ten counts were recorded for this clonotype. The chain combines TRBV29-1 with TRBJ2-7; 12 bases fit TRBD1. The CDR3 is made up of 13 amino acids. The germline V gene has CDR1 SQVTM and CDR2 ANQGSEA. With 4 bases clipped from V and 6 bases from J, the junction kept 4 bases outside the gene matches. CDR3 protein: CSVVGTGGLEQYF. The CDR3 region has the DNA TGCAGCGTTGTCGGGACAGGGGGCCTCGAGCAGTACTTC.

This clonotype was observed at least ten times. The V call is TRBV18, the J call TRBJ2-7; D is unresolved. V was clipped by 2 bases and J by 3 bases, with 11 bases between them. Per germline, CDR1 KGHSH and CDR2 LQKENI. The CDR3 contains 14 residues. The CDR3 reads CASSPSGRVYEQYF. As DNA, the CDR3 is TGTGCCAGCTCACCATCCGGGCGAGTCTACGAGCAGTACTTC.

This clonotype occurred a few times. The J gene is TRBJ2-5, the V gene TRBV9; 11 bases fit TRBD2. Germline V gives CDR1 SGDLS, CDR2 YYNGEE. The trim removed 0 bases at V and 4 bases at J, leaving 5 bases unmatched. The CDR3 totals 16 residues. The CDR3 spells CASSVGASGRTETQYF. CDR3 DNA: TGTGCCAGCAGCGTAGGGGCTAGCGGGAGGACAGAGACCCAGTACTTC.

The chain joins TRBV13 to TRBJ1-1; no clear D. This CDR3 has 11 amino acids. V was clipped by 4 bases and J by 7 bases, with 7 bases between them. CDR1 is PRHDT and CDR2 is FYEKMQ in the germline V gene (reference sequence). The CDR3 spells CASSSRVEAFF. CDR3 bases: TGTGCCAGCAGCTCAAGGGTTGAAGCTTTCTTT.

The sample holds many counts of this clonotype. The chain links TRBV10-2 to TRBJ2-5; a weak D match, TRBD2 (5 bases). This CDR3 is built from 14 residues. Trimming stripped 4 bases from V and 3 bases from J, with 12 bases between. Germline CDR1 and CDR2: WSHSY and SAAADI. This CDR3 is CASSVAGSEETQYF. The DNA of the CDR3 is TGCGCCAGCAGTGTTGCGGGCTCGGAAGAGACCCAGTACTTC.

This clonotype was recorded at least ten times. This chain uses TRBV20-1 with TRBJ2-5, with a weak D call TRBD1 (5 bases). Germline loops: CDR1 DFQATT, CDR2 SNEGSKA (reference sequence). Trimming shortened V by 6 bases and J by 2 bases, and 10 bases separated the two germline ends. The CDR3 extends over 12 amino acids. The CDR3 reads CSAPQGQETQYF. The DNA of the CDR3 is TGCAGTGCGCCGCAGGGACAAGAGACCCAGTACTTC.